This T cell receptor (beta chain) was documented in a study of blood T cell repertoires in COVID-19. In its sample, this clone was seen a few times. Sequencing was performed with immunoSEQ multiplex PCR; in TCRdb, only in-frame clones are kept and a portion is missing. The data contain 250,000 to 350,000 clones, about nine tenths of them singletons. The CDR3 covers 14 residues. Looked up from germline, CDR1 is LNHDA and CDR2 is SQIVND (reference sequence). Trimming cost V 7 bases and J 5 bases; bases outside gene matches: 7. This clonotype was sampled from a woman aged 45-65 years who had recovered from COVID-19. Sequenced: peripheral blood. The rearrangement joins TRBV19 to TRBJ1-1; 10 bases match TRBD1. This CDR3 reads CASIRDRGRTEAFF. CDR3 in DNA: TGTGCCAGTATTCGGGACAGGGGAAGGACTGAAGCTTTCTTT.